This T cell receptor beta chain was recorded in a study of CD8+CD57+ T cells in acquired aplastic anemia. As regards this clonotype: What it binds is unknown.

Overall study results and limits: Patients showed no significant difference from controls in CD8+ Simpson's diversity. Comparison of patients with controls identified around 31 shared CD8+ CDR3 sequences.

An expansion of CD8+CD57+ cells by flow cytometry had been shown in patients chosen for sequencing. Profiles of TCR beta VDJ and CDR3 were generated from a genomic DNA template. Using its own MiXCR run on the reads, TCRdb lists one record per CDR3 protein. The data contain 80,000 or so distinct CDR3 sequences, about 70% of them singletons. Sequencing was carried out using sorted CD4+, CD8+, or CD8+CD57+ T cells (not recorded which) from PBMCs. The sequence was obtained from a human donor with aplastic anemia.

CDR3 bases: TGCAGTGCTCATACCGGGACAGGGTTTTCCGGGGAGCTGTTTTTT. It translates to CSAHTGTGFSGELFF. V is TRBV20-1 and J is TRBJ2-2, with TRBD1 identical over 9 bases. CDR3 length: 15 residues. V shed 5 bases and J 6 bases; nucleotides not matched to a gene: 10. CDR1 is DFQATT, CDR2 SNEGSKA, per germline (reference sequence).